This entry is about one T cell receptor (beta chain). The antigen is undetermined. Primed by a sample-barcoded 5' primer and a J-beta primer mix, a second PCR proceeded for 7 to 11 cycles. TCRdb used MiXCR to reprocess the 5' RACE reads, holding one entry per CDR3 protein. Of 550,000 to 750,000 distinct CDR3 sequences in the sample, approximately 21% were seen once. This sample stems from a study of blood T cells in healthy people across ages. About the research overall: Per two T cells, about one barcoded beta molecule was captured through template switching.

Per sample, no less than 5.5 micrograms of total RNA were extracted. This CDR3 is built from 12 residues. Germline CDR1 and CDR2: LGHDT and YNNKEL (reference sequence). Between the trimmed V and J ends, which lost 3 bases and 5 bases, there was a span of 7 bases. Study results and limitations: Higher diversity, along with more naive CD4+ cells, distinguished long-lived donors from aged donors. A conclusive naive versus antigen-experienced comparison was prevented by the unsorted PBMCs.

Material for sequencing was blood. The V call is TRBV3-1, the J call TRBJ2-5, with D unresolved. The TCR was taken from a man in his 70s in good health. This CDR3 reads CASSQFRETQYF. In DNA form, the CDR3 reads TGTGCCAGCAGCCAGTTCAGGGAGACCCAGTACTTC.